The rows below give T cell receptor beta chains drawn from one sample of a study of T cells in Graves' hyperthyroidism and ophthalmopathy. In TCRdb, the multiplex PCR reads were re-called with MiXCR into one record per CDR3 protein. Among approximately 25,000 distinct CDR3 sequences listed, over 35% were seen once. The sample comprised blood. All receptors derive from a woman aged 25-40 years with Graves' hyperthyroidism. CDR3s include the opening cysteine and the closing phenylalanine or tryptophan. Size tells how often a clone was seen (once, few, many) or the class of an expanded clone, and some rows leave it out.

v_call,j_call,clone_size,cdr3_aa
TRBV11-2,TRBJ2-3,.,CASSLHVGSGTDAQCF
TRBV25-1,TRBJ2-1,once,CASTGTSGSLSNEQFF
TRBV12-3/TRBV12-4,TRBJ1-5,many,CASSLGQVKQPQHF
TRBV20-1,TRBJ1-2,.,CSALGGYVDTGDF
TRBV5-4,TRBJ2-5,many,CASSLLAGGPGETQYF
TRBV7-3,TRBJ2-2,.,CASSLGLAGVGGTGELVF
TRBV11-2,TRBJ1-3,.,CASSLAGDGNTIYF
TRBV12-3/TRBV12-4,TRBJ1-6,once,CASSFTEDSPLHF
TRBV20-1,TRBJ2-7,.,CSARSSGRLFEQYF
TRBV9,TRBJ2-1,medium-sized,CASSIQGSSYNEQFF
TRBV20-1,TRBJ2-7,.,CSARRWQGTGYEQYF
TRBV12-3/TRBV12-4,TRBJ2-3,many,CASSSTLAGAGDTQYF
TRBV5-6,TRBJ2-7,many,CASSRRDRVYEQYF
TRBV28,TRBJ1-2,.,CASSFYICSATDTGDGYTF
TRBV12-3/TRBV12-4,TRBJ2-5,.,CASSLRSAHFRPFQETQYF
TRBV29-1,TRBJ2-7,medium-sized,CSVDKDSGTYEQYF
TRBV2,TRBJ1-4,.,CASSEGRGNEKLFF
TRBV6-5,TRBJ1-1,many,CASSFRGRRNTEAFF
TRBV29-1,TRBJ2-5,.,CSGARGQETRYF
TRBV19,TRBJ2-1,.,CASNPAGANEQFF
TRBV19,TRBJ2-1,many,CASTPGTSGRASWYNEQFF
TRBV19,TRBJ1-3,.,CASSTASGFLSGNTIYF
TRBV13,TRBJ1-6,many,CASSSGQGYEPLHF
TRBV18,TRBJ1-1,.,CASSLLDDPNTEAFF
TRBV15,TRBJ1-6,.,CATSGDSSYNSPLHF
TRBV5-1,TRBJ2-2,many,CASSPLGVGELFF
TRBV6-2/TRBV6-3,TRBJ1-4,many,CASSTGGAGEKLFF
TRBV2,TRBJ2-3,medium-sized,CASTGTSAQITQYF
TRBV2,TRBJ1-6,.,CASSAGQGGSPLHF
TRBV14,TRBJ2-7,.,CASSRGGGYEQYF
TRBV20-1,TRBJ1-2,.,CSARVAGEYGYTF
TRBV5-1,TRBJ2-5,.,CASSKGPFQYF
TRBV27,TRBJ2-3,many,CASSLGTLGTDTQYF
TRBV5-1,TRBJ1-5,many,CASSRTGNSNQPQHF
TRBV2,TRBJ2-4,.,CASGVQPGLAKNIQYF
TRBV15,TRBJ2-1,.,CADASGTGTYNEQFF
TRBV6-5,TRBJ1-2,once,CACSYSRGDGHTF
TRBV5-6,TRBJ1-1,many,CASSLGMNTEAFF
TRBV3-1,TRBJ2-3,many,CASSQEQPGTDTQYF
TRBV19,TRBJ2-1,.,CASTGGGLAEDNEQFF
TRBV11-2,TRBJ2-7,many,CASSLLTSGRRYEQYF
TRBV19,TRBJ2-3,many,CASSPGTDRRGDTQYF
TRBV7-8,TRBJ2-3,medium-sized,CASSLGWDRPQYF
TRBV12-3/TRBV12-4,TRBJ2-3,many,CASSFNPAKLRHTDTQYF
TRBV5-8,TRBJ2-1,.,CGSSSERRGEQFF
TRBV2,TRBJ1-5,few,CASSERDREYQPQHF
TRBV6-5,TRBJ2-1,many,CASSYSGARSYNEQFF
TRBV2,TRBJ2-5,.,CASGEGAGGGETQYF
TRBV20-1,TRBJ2-1,.,CSAIRHGPYNEQFF
TRBV29-1,TRBJ2-7,medium-sized,CSVETDPGTEQYF
TRBV28,TRBJ1-5,.,CASSLMGTGGIDNSNQPQHF
TRBV28,TRBJ2-7,many,CASTPWDTTREQYF
TRBV7-6,TRBJ1-5,.,CACSAEGASNQPQHF